Each of the 27 T cell receptor beta chains below was sequenced from the same sample in a study of OX40 agonist ivuxolimab in advanced cancers. Clones were sequenced by immunoSEQ multiplex PCR, and TCRdb holds only the in-frame ones, with some missing. The profile shows around 80,000 clones, 70% to 90% of them singletons. Sequenced here: CD4+ or CD8+ T cells sorted from blood, sampled in a trial of the OX40 agonist ivuxolimab. Source of these receptors: an adult with an advanced solid tumor such as melanoma, head and neck, liver or kidney cancer.

The chain couples TRBV29-1 to TRBJ2-5; D may be TRBD2 (5 bases). CDR3 length: 12 amino acids. Trimming left V 2 bases short and J 3 bases short, with 7 bases between. From germline, CDR1 is SQVTM and CDR2 ANQGSEA. In nucleotides, the CDR3 is TGCAGCGTTGAATCCGGGGAAGAGACCCAGTACTTC. Protein: CSVESGEETQYF.

The rearrangement joins TRBV5-6 to TRBJ1-2; TRBD1 matches 7 bases. Per germline, CDR1 SGHDT and CDR2 YYEEEE. Trimming at V came to 5 bases and at J to 7 bases, leaving 8 bases not matched to a gene. The CDR3 totals 13 residues. CDR3: CASRRQGSGGYTF. DNA for the CDR3: TGTGCCAGCAGGAGACAGGGAAGTGGTGGCTACACCTTC.

V gene TRBV7-9 combines with J gene TRBJ1-1; D perhaps matches TRBD1 (5 bases). The CDR3 extends over 13 amino acids. V was trimmed by 2 bases and J by 7 bases, leaving 11 bases between them. The germline CDR1 and CDR2 sequences are SEHNR and FQNEAQ (reference sequence). In DNA, the CDR3 is TGTGCCAGCAGCTTAAGGGCTGGGGGTGAAGCTTTCTTT. Translating gives CASSLRAGGEAFF.

This clone was found a few times. V is TRBV5-1 and J is TRBJ1-2, with no clear D. Germline CDR1 reads SGHRS; CDR2 reads YFSETQ. This CDR3 is 12 amino acids long. Trimming took off 3 bases at V and 5 bases at J, with 8 bases between the two ends. The CDR3: CASSSLSYGYTF. CDR3 nucleotide sequence: TGCGCCAGCAGCTCACTGAGTTATGGCTACACCTTC.

This rearrangement joins TRBV7-3 to TRBJ2-2, with TRBD2 matching over 8 bases. Germline lookup yields CDR1 SGHTA and CDR2 FQGTGA. The CDR3 is 16 residues long. J was trimmed by 3 bases and V by 5 bases; bases with no gene match: 8. The CDR3 protein is CASSPSSSGYTGELFF. As DNA, the CDR3 is TGTGCCAGCAGCCCGTCATCTAGCGGGTACACCGGGGAGCTGTTTTTT.

The rearrangement links TRBV6-4 to TRBJ1-6; D possibly corresponds to TRBD1 (5 bases). The CDR3 sequence is 15 residues long. V lost 11 bases, J lost 2 bases, and 16 bases lay in between. Germline-derived CDR1 and CDR2 are MRHNA and SNTAGT. Written as DNA, the CDR3 is TGTGCCTTTAGAGTGAGGGGCACCTATAATTCACCCCTCCACTTT. Amino acid sequence: CAFRVRGTYNSPLHF.

V gene TRBV9 combines with J gene TRBJ2-2, with D perhaps TRBD2 (5 bases). The CDR3 totals 14 residues. The germline V gene has CDR1 SGDLS and CDR2 YYNGEE. Trimming took 7 bases from V and 6 from J, leaving 16 bases between them. This chain's CDR3 is CASGPFLRAGELFF. The DNA for the CDR3 is TGTGCCAGCGGCCCTTTTTTGAGGGCCGGGGAGCTGTTTTTT. Full variable domain (missing parts from reference TRBV9 and TRBJ2-2): DSGVTQTPKHLITATGQRVTLRCSPRSGDLSVYWYQQSLDQGLQFLIQYYNGEERAKGNILERFSAQQFPDLHSELNLSSLELGDSALYFCASGPFLRAGELFFGEGSRLTVL.

V and J are TRBV5-1 and TRBJ1-2; TRBD1 matches at 8 bases. CDR3 length: 14 amino acids. Germline CDR1 and CDR2: SGHRS and YFSETQ. V trimming: 4 bases; J trimming: 7 bases; junction bases outside the gene matches: 9. CDR3 amino acids: CASSPDRVGFGYTF. The CDR3 coding sequence is TGCGCCAGCAGCCCGGACAGGGTGGGATTTGGCTACACCTTC.

V and J are TRBV7-6 and TRBJ1-6, with TRBD1 matching 10 bases. V lost 1 base to trimming and J lost 7 bases; unmatched junction nucleotides: 1. The CDR3 extends over 15 amino acids. The germline V gene has CDR1 SGHVS and CDR2 FNYEAQ. The CDR3 reads CASSLGDRGNSPLHF. CDR3 nucleotide sequence: TGTGCCAGCAGCTTAGGGGACAGGGGCAATTCACCCCTCCACTTT. The complete variable domain, with remaining parts taken from reference TRBV7-6 and TRBJ1-6, reads GAGVSQSPRYKVTKRGQDVALRCDPISGHVSLYWYRQALGQGPEFLTYFNYEAQQDKSGLPNDRFSAERPEGSISTLTIQRTEQRDSAMYRCASSLGDRGNSPLHFGNGTRLTVT.

J is TRBJ1-2 and V is TRBV30, with D perhaps matching TRBD1 (6 bases). The CDR3 is 11 amino acids. In germline, CDR1 is GTSNPN, CDR2 SVGIG (reference sequence). The V end was cut by 1 base, the J end by 8 bases, with 8 bases between. DNA of the CDR3: TGTGCCTGGAGTGGGGGGGGCGGCTACACCTTC. It translates to CAWSGGGGYTF.

The V and J genes are TRBV19 and TRBJ1-6; D gene unclear. Per germline, CDR1 LNHDA and CDR2 SQIVND (reference sequence). This CDR3 comprises 14 residues. The V and J ends lost 4 bases and 5 bases respectively, with 9 bases between them. CDR3 sequence: CASSTGVNNSPLHF. The CDR3, as DNA: TGTGCCAGTAGTACGGGTGTCAATAATTCACCCCTCCACTTT.

This chain joins TRBV10-3 and TRBJ2-5; D is tentatively TRBD1 or TRBD2 (7 bases each). Per the germline V gene, CDR1 is ENHRY and CDR2 is SYGVKD. V was pared by 10 bases and J by 5 bases, with 14 bases between. This CDR3 is 12 amino acids long. As DNA, the CDR3 is TGTGCCACTACGGGGGGACAGGAGACCCAGTACTTC. Residues: CATTGGQETQYF.

The rearrangement links TRBV18 to TRBJ1-1; D is unclear. Germline V CDR1 and CDR2: KGHSH, LQKENI. The CDR3 is made up of 13 amino acids. Trimming stripped 3 bases from V and 4 bases from J, with 9 bases between. The CDR3 region is CASSPPSITEAFF. In nucleotides, the CDR3 is TGTGCCAGCTCACCGCCTAGTATCACTGAAGCTTTCTTT.

This clone has just one count. J is TRBJ2-6 and V is TRBV19; the D gene is possibly TRBD1 (6 bases). V lost 5 bases and J 3 bases, leaving 17 bases between the germline ends. Germline V CDR1 and CDR2: LNHDA, SQIVND (reference sequence). The CDR3 sequence is 17 residues long. The CDR3 sequence: CASSRSTGTGGANVLTF. DNA for the CDR3: TGTGCCAGTAGTCGATCTACAGGGACGGGTGGGGCCAACGTCCTGACTTTC.

The V gene is TRBV27, the J gene TRBJ1-5, with D unclear. Germline V lookup: CDR1 MNHEY, CDR2 SMNVEV (reference sequence). V was trimmed by 1 base and J by 4 bases, leaving 8 bases between them. CDR3 length equals 14 residues. This chain's CDR3 is CASSLYSFNQPQHF. DNA for the CDR3: TGTGCCAGCAGTTTATACAGTTTTAATCAGCCCCAGCATTTT.

The J gene is TRBJ1-5, the V gene TRBV10-1; unclear D gene. The CDR3 extends over 20 amino acids. The V end was cut by 3 bases, the J end by 0 bases, with 24 bases between. Germline CDR1 and CDR2: WNHNN and SYGVQD (reference sequence). The CDR3 nucleotides read TGCGCCAGCAGTGATTATTCTGAGACTTTGGTATTGGGTAGCAATCAGCCCCAGCATTTT. Translation: CASSDYSETLVLGSNQPQHF.

The CDR3 is CASSPRAIVYNEQFF. Written as DNA, the CDR3 is TGTGCCAGCAGTCCTAGGGCTATCGTCTACAATGAGCAGTTCTTC. The J gene is TRBJ2-1, the V gene TRBV28, with D uncertain. CDR1 is MDHEN and CDR2 is SYDVKM in the germline V gene. Trimming shortened V by 5 bases and J by 3 bases, and 14 bases separated the two germline ends. The CDR3 loop spans 15 amino acids.

The sample holds a few counts of this clone. V usage is TRBV7-9 and J usage is TRBJ1-1; D not certain. Germline CDR1 is SEHNR and CDR2 is FQNEAQ (reference sequence). V shed 3 bases and J shed 3 bases, with 5 bases lying between them. The CDR3 has 12 amino acids. CDR3 sequence (DNA): TGTGCCAGCAGCTTTCAGCACACTGAAGCTTTCTTT. Residues: CASSFQHTEAFF. The full variable domain, in which reference TRBV7-9 and TRBJ1-1 provide the parts outside the CDR3, is DTGVSQNPRHKITKRGQNVTFRCDPISEHNRLYWYRQTLGQGPEFLTYFQNEAQLEKSRLLSDRFSAERPKGSFSTLEIQRTEQGDSAMYLCASSFQHTEAFFGQGTRLTVV.

This chain uses TRBV18 with TRBJ1-2; 11 positions agree with TRBD1. The CDR3 has 13 residues. V shed 7 bases and J 8 bases; nucleotides not matched to a gene: 6. Germline lookup yields CDR1 KGHSH and CDR2 LQKENI. CDR3 amino acids: CASLAGTGGGYTF. In nucleotides, the CDR3 is TGTGCCAGCTTAGCCGGGACAGGGGGAGGCTACACCTTC.

The chain combines TRBV2 with TRBJ2-5; no reliable D call. This CDR3 contains 13 residues. V lost 6 bases and J 3 bases, leaving 11 bases between the germline ends. Germline V lookup: CDR1 SNHLY, CDR2 FYNNEI. The CDR3 nucleotides read TGTGCCAGCAGCGCGACACTAAAAGAGACCCAGTACTTC. Translating it yields CASSATLKETQYF.

This clone was picked up a small number of times. The chain carries TRBV27 and TRBJ2-6; 8 bases align to TRBD1. Trimming took 5 bases from V and 4 from J; bases not matched to a gene: 10. Per germline, CDR1 MNHEY and CDR2 SMNVEV (reference sequence). The CDR3 extends over 17 amino acids. DNA of the CDR3: TGTGCCAGCAGTAGGTCAGGGACAGGAGCCGGGGCCAACGTCCTGACTTTC. It translates to CASSRSGTGAGANVLTF.

This clone appeared once. This rearrangement joins TRBV30 to TRBJ2-2, with 7 bases lining up with TRBD1. J was trimmed by 3 bases and V by 8 bases; bases with no gene match: 9. The germline V gene encodes CDR1 GTSNPN and CDR2 SVGIG (reference sequence). CDR3 length: 14 residues. The CDR3 sequence: CAVTGTAHTGELFF. The CDR3 DNA follows: TGTGCCGTGACTGGGACAGCTCACACCGGGGAGCTGTTTTTT.

The CDR3 region is CASSPTGTGSSYNSPLHF. CDR3 DNA sequence: TGTGCCAGCAGCCCGACCGGGACAGGTAGCTCCTATAATTCACCCCTCCACTTT. The chain links TRBV5-5 to TRBJ1-6; 8 nucleotides line up with TRBD1. The J segment lost 0 bases and the V segment lost 4 bases, leaving 9 bases of the junction unmatched. The CDR3 spans 18 residues. Looked up from germline, CDR1 is SGHKS and CDR2 is YYEKEE (reference sequence).

The chain links TRBV11-2 to TRBJ2-1; 8 bases are a match to TRBD2. The CDR3 sequence is 13 residues long. Germline trimming cut 5 bases from V and 13 bases from J; bases unmatched to any gene: 10. Looked up from germline, CDR1 is SGHAT and CDR2 is FQNNGV. This CDR3 is CASSPRLAGSQFF. In DNA, the CDR3 is TGTGCCAGCAGCCCGCGGTTAGCGGGGTCCCAGTTCTTC. The whole variable domain, remainder taken from reference TRBV11-2 and TRBJ2-1, is EAGVAQSPRYKIIEKRQSVAFWCNPISGHATLYWYQQILGQGPKLLIQFQNNGVVDDSQLPKDRFSAERLKGVDSTLKIQPAKLEDSAVYLCASSPRLAGSQFFGPGTRLTVL.

The chain couples TRBV15 to TRBJ1-6; D unresolved. This CDR3 has 16 amino acids. Germline V gene data show CDR1 as LNHNV and CDR2 as YYDKDF (reference sequence). Trimming removed 0 bases at V and 9 bases at J, with 15 bases between. The CDR3 loop is CATSREVTQPSSPLHF. The DNA of the CDR3 is TGTGCCACCAGCAGAGAGGTGACACAGCCTAGTTCACCCCTCCACTTT.

The CDR3 DNA reads as TGTGCCAGCTCTTACAGCAACGTAGAGACCCAGTACTTC. It yields the protein CASSYSNVETQYF. The genes are TRBV19 and TRBJ2-5; no reliable D call. The ends were cut back, 9 bases at V and 4 bases at J, with 15 bases in the middle. The CDR3 extends over 13 amino acids. CDR1 and CDR2 from the germline V gene are LNHDA and SQIVND (reference sequence). Using reference TRBV19 and TRBJ2-5 for the parts outside the CDR3, the full variable domain is DGGITQSPKYLFRKEGQNVTLSCEQNLNHDAMYWYRQDPGQGLRLIYYSQIVNDFQKGDIAEGYSVSREKKESFPLTVTSAQKNPTAFYLCASSYSNVETQYFGPGTRLLVL.

V and J are TRBV7-2 and TRBJ2-3; tentatively, D is TRBD2 (7 bases). The germline V gene has CDR1 SGHTA and CDR2 FQGNSA. The CDR3 is 16 residues long. Trimming shortened V by 1 base and J by 1 base, and 12 bases separated the two germline ends. The CDR3 protein is CASSLGGGWGTDTQYF. The CDR3 bases are TGTGCCAGCAGCTTAGGGGGGGGCTGGGGCACAGATACGCAGTATTTT.